This entry concerns a single T cell receptor beta chain. The sample comes from a study of CD8 T cells in Susac syndrome. TEMRA cells were FACS-enriched, unlike CD8+ and CD4+ T cells, which were negatively isolated. The V end was cut by 7 bases, the J end by 1 base, with 13 bases between. Per germline, CDR1 SQVTM and CDR2 ANQGSEA. The CDR3 has 13 amino acids. Random-hexamer reverse transcription was applied to roughly 0.45 to 1 ug RNA. MiXCR, applied by TCRdb to the immunoSEQ multiplex PCR reads, yields one record per CDR3 protein. In the table there are some 190,000 distinct CDR3 sequences, roughly 94% of which are singletons.

The receptor was derived from a human donor in good health. What was sequenced was CD4+ T cells from PBMCs. This rearrangement joins TRBV29-1 to TRBJ1-1; a possible D gene is TRBD1 (6 bases). The CDR3 loop reads CSARIQGNTEAFF. Written as DNA, the CDR3 is TGCAGCGCCCGCATACAGGGGAACACTGAAGCTTTCTTT.